The sequence of this T cell receptor (beta chain) was determined in a study of T cells in Graves' hyperthyroidism and ophthalmopathy. TCR beta CDR3 sequences were amplified from RNA transcripts. First-round RT-PCR of the TCR CDR3 relied on the HTBI primer set. TCRdb re-called the multiplex PCR reads through MiXCR, storing one row per CDR3 protein. The sample consists of about 520,000 distinct CDR3 sequences, approximately 25% of them appearing once. The V end was cut by 0 bases, the J end by 8 bases, with 11 bases between. The CDR3 is 14 residues long. CDR1 MNHEY and CDR2 SVGAGI come from the germline V gene.

Input material: blood. V is TRBV6-5 and J is TRBJ2-1, with unresolved D. This TCR came from a woman in her twenties or thirties with Graves' ophthalmopathy. CDR3 amino acids: CASSYSVGGDEQFF. CDR3 coding DNA: TGTGCCAGCAGTTACTCGGTCGGTGGGGATGAGCAGTTCTTC.